This TCR beta chain was recovered during a study of control samples from healthy donors and cancer patients. The CDR3 is 11 amino acids. Trimming pared 1 base from V and 11 bases from J, leaving 8 bases between. Measured with immunoSEQ multiplex PCR; TCRdb has only the in-frame clones, and not every one. The sample shows 150,000 to 200,000 clones, 91% of them seen only once. This chain connects TRBV12-3 or TRBV12-4 to TRBJ1-1; possibly TRBD1 for D (6 bases). The receptor's source is a young woman in good health. The specimen sequenced was blood. In DNA, the CDR3 is TGTGCCAGCAGTTTAGGGACAGCTGCTTTCTTT. Translation: CASSLGTAAFF.